This record looks at one TCR beta chain sequence and its context. The antigen remains undetermined. This sample stems from a study of molecular identifiers for immune sequencing clone quantification. General observations from the study: Spiked Jurkat TCR RNA from one cell was reportedly detectable among under 1.2 million naive cells. Clones exceeding 20 RNA copies carried over 97% of effector molecules but under 1% of naive-cell molecules.

MiXCR was run by TCRdb on the PCR reads, yielding one entry per CDR3 protein. The sample holds over 550,000 distinct CDR3 sequences, 25% seen once. CDR1 is MDHEN and CDR2 is SYDVKM in the germline V gene. V shed 2 bases, J shed 2 bases, and the junction held 2 bases outside the gene matches. The CDR3 is made up of 15 amino acids. For naive CD8 T cells, sorting used the CD8+CD4-CCR7+CD45RA+ phenotype. This TCR was sampled from a human donor in good health. Some libraries in this study had Jurkat cell RNA spiked in. The gene calls are TRBV28 and TRBJ1-5; 8 nucleotides align to TRBD1. The source material was naive CD8+ T cells from blood, with Jurkat cell RNA spiked in. Described subset: FACS-sorted CD8+CD4-CCR7+CD45RA+ naive T cells. Here the CDR3 reads CASSLVQGGNQPQHF. The CDR3 bases are TGTGCCAGCAGTTTAGTACAGGGGGGCAATCAGCCCCAGCATTTT.